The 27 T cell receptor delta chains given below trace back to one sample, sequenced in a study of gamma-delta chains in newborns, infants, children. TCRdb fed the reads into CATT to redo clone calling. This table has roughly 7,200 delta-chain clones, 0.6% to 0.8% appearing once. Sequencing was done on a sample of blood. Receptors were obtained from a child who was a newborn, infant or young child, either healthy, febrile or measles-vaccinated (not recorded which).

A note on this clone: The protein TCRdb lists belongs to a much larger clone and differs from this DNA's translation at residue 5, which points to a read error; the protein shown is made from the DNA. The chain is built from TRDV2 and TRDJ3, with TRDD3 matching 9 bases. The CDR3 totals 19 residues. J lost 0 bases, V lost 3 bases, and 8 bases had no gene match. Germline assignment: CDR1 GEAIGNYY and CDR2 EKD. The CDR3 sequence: CACDDTGGTSSWDTRQMFF. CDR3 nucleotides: TGTGCCTGTGACGATACTGGGGGAACGAGCTCCTGGGACACCCGACAGATGTTTTTC.

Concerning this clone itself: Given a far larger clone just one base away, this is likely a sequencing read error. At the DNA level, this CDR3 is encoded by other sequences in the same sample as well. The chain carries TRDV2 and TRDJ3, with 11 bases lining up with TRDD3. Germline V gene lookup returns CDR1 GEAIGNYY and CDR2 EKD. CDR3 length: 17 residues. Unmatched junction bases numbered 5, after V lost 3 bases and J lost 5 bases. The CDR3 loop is CACDVLGDTRDTRQMFF. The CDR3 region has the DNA TGTGCCTGTGACGTATTGGGGGATACGCGGGACACCCGACAGATGTTTTTC.

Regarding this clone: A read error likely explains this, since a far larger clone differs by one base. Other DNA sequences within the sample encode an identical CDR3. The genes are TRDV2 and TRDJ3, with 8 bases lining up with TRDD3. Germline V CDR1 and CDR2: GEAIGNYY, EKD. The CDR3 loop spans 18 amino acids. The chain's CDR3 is CACDTGWGSSWDTRQMFF. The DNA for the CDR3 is TGTGCCTGCGACACCGGCTGGGGGAGCTCCTGGGACACCCGACAGATGTTTTTC.

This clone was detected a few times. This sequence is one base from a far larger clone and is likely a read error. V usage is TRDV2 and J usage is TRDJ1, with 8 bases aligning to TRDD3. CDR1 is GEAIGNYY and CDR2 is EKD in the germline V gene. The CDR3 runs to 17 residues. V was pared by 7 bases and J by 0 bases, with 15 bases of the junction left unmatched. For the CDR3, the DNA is TGTGCCTGCTCGTCTTTACTGAGGGATACGTACACCGATAAACTCATCTTT. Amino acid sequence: CACSSLLRDTYTDKLIF.

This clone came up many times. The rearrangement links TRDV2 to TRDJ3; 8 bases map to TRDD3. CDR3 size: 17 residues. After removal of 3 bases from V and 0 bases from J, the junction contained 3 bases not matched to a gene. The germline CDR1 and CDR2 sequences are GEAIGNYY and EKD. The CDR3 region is CACDFWGSSWDTRQMFF. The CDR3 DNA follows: TGTGCCTGTGACTTCTGGGGGAGCTCCTGGGACACCCGACAGATGTTTTTC.

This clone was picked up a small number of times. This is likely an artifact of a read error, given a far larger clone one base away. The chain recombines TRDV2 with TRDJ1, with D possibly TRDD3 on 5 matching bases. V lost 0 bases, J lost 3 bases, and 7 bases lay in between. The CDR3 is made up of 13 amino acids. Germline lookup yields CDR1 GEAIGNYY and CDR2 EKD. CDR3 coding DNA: TGTGCCTGTGACACCTGGGATGCCGATAAACTCATCTTT. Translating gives CACDTWDADKLIF.

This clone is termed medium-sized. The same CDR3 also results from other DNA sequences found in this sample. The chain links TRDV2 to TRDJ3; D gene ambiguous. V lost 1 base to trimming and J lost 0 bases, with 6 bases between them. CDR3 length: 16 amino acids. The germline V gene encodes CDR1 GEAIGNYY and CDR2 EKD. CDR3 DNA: TGTGCCTGTGACACGGTAAGCTCCTGGGACACCCGACAGATGTTTTTC. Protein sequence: CACDTVSSWDTRQMFF.

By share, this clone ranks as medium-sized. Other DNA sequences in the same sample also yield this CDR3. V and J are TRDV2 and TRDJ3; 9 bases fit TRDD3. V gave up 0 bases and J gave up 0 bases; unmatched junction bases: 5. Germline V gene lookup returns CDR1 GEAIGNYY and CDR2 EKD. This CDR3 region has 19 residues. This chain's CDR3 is CACDTWGITGSWDTRQMFF. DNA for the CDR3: TGTGCCTGTGACACCTGGGGGATAACTGGCTCCTGGGACACCCGACAGATGTTTTTC.

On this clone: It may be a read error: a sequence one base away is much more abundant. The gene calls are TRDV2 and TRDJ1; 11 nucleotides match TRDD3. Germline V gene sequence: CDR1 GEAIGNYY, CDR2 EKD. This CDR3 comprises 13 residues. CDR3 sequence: CACVTWGIHKLIF. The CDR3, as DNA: TGTGCCTGTGTCACCTGGGGGATACATAAACTCATCTTT.

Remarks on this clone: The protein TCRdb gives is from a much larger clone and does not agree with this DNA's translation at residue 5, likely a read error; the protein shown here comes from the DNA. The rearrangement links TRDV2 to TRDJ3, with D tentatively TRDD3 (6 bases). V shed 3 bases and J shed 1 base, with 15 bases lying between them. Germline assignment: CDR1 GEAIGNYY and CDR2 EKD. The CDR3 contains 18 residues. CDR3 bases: TGTGCCTGTGACCCCGTGGGGATCGTGTCCTGGGACACCCGACAGATGTTTTTC. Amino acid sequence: CACDPVGIVSWDTRQMFF.

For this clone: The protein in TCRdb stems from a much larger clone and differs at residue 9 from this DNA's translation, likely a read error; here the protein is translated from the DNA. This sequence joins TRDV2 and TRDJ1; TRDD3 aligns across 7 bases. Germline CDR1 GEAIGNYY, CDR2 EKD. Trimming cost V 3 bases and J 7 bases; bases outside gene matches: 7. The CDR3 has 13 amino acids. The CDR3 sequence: CACDHWGAGKLIF. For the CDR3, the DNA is TGTGCCTGTGACCACTGGGGAGCTGGTAAACTCATCTTT.

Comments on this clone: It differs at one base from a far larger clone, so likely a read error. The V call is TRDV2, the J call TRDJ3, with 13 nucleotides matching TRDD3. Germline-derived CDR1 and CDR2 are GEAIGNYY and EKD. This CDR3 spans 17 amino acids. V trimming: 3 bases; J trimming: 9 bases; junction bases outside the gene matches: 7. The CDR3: CACDVLGDTRGTRQMFF. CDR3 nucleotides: TGTGCCTGTGACGTACTGGGGGATACGCGGGGCACCCGACAGATGTTTTTC.

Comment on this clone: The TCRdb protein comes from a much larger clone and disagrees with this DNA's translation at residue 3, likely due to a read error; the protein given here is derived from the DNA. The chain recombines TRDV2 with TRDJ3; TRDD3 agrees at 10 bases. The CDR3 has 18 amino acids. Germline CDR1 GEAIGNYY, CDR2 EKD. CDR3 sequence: CAYDTGGYGSWDTRQMFF. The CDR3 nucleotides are TGTGCCTATGACACCGGGGGATACGGCTCCTGGGACACCCGACAGATGTTTTTC.

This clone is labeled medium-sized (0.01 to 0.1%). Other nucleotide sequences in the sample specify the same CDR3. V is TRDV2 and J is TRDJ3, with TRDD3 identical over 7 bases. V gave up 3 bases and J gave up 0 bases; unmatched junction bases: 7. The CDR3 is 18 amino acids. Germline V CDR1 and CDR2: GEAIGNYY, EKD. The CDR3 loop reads CACDAWGFSSWDTRQMFF. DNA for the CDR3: TGTGCCTGTGACGCCTGGGGGTTTAGCTCCTGGGACACCCGACAGATGTTTTTC.

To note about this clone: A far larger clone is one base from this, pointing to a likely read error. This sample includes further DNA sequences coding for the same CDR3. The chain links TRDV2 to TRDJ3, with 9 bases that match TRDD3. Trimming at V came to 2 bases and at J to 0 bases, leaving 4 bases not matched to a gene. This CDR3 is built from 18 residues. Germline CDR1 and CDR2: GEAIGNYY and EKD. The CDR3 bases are TGTGCCTGTGACAAGGTACTGGGGGACTCCTGGGACACCCGACAGATGTTTTTC. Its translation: CACDKVLGDSWDTRQMFF.

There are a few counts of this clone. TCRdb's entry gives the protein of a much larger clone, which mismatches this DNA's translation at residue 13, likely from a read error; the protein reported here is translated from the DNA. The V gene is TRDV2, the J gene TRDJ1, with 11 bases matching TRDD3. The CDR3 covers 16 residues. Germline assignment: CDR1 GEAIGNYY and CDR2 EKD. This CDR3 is CACDTLGDTGTDELIF. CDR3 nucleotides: TGTGCCTGTGACACGCTGGGGGATACTGGAACCGATGAACTCATCTTT.

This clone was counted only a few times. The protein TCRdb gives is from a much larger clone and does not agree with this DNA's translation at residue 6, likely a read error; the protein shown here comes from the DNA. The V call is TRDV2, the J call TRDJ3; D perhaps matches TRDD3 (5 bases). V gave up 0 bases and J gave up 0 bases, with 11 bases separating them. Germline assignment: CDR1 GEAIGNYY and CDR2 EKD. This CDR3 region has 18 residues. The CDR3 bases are TGTGCCTGTGACACCTTCGTACTGGACTCCTGGGACACCCGACAGATGTTTTTC. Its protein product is CACDTFVLDSWDTRQMFF.

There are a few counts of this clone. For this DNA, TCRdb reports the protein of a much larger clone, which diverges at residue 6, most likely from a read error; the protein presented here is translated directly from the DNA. DNA for the CDR3: TGTGCCTGTGACGCCCGGATAAGGGAAAGCTCCTGGGACACCCGACAGATGTTTTTC. This translates into CACDARIRESSWDTRQMFF. V and J are TRDV2 and TRDJ3, with a tentative D call TRDD3 (5 bases). V lost 3 bases and J 0 bases, leaving 17 bases between the germline ends. The CDR3 runs 19 residues. Germline-derived CDR1 and CDR2 are GEAIGNYY and EKD.

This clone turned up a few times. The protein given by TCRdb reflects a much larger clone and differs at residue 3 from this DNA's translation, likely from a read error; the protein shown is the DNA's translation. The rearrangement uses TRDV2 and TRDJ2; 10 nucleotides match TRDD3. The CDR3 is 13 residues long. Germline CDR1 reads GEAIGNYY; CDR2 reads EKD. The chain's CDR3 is CARDTGGSAQLFF. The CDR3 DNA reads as TGTGCCCGTGACACTGGGGGATCAGCACAACTCTTCTTT.

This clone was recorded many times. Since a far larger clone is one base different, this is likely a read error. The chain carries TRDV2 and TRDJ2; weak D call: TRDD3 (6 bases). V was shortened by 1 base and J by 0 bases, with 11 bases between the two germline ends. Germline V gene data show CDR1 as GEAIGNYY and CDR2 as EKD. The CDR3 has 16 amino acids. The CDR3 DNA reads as TGTGCCTGTGACACAGTGAGGGATACTTTGACAGCACAACTCTTCTTT. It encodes CACDTVRDTLTAQLFF.

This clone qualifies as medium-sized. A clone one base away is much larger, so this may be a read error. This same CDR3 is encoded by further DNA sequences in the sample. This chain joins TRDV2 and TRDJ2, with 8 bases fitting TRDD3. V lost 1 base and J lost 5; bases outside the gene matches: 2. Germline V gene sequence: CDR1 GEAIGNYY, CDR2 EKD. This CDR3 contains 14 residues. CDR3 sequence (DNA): TGTGCCTGTGACACTTTGGGGGATACAGCACAACTCTTCTTT. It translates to CACDTLGDTAQLFF.

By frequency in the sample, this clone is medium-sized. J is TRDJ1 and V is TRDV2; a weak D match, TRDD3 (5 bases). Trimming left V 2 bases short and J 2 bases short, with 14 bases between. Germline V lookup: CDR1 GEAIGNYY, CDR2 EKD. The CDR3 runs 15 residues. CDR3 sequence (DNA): TGTGCCTGTGACAGGGGGGCCATGACTACCGATAAACTCATCTTT. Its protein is CACDRGAMTTDKLIF.

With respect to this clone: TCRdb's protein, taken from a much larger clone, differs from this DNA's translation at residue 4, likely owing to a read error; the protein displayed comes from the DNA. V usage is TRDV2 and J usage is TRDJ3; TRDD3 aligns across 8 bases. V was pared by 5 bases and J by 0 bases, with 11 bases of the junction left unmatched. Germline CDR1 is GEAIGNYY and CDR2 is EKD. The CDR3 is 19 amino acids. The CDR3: CACGITGGPSSWDTRQMFF. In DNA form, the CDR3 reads TGTGCCTGTGGCATAACTGGGGGCCCCAGCTCCTGGGACACCCGACAGATGTTTTTC.

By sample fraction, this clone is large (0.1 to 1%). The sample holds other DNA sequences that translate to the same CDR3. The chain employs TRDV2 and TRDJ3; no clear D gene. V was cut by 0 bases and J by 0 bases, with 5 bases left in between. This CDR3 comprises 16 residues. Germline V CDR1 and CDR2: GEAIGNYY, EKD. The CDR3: CACDTVLSWDTRQMFF. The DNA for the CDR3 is TGTGCCTGTGACACCGTACTCTCCTGGGACACCCGACAGATGTTTTTC.

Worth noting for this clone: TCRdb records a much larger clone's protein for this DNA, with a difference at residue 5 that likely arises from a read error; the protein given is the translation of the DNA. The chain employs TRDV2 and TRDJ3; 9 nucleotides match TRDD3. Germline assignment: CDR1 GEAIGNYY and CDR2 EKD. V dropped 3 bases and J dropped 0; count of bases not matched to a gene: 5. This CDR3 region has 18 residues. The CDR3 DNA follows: TGTGCCTGTGACGCCGTGGGGGATAGCTCCTGGGACACCCGACAGATGTTTTTC. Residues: CACDAVGDSSWDTRQMFF.

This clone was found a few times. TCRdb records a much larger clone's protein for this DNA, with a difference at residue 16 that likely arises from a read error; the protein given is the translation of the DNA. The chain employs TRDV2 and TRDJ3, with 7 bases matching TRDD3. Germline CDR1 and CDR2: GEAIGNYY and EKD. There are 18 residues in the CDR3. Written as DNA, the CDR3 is TGTGCCTGTGACACCGCGGGGGATGGGACCTGGGACACCCGACAGGTGTTTTTC. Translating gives CACDTAGDGTWDTRQVFF.

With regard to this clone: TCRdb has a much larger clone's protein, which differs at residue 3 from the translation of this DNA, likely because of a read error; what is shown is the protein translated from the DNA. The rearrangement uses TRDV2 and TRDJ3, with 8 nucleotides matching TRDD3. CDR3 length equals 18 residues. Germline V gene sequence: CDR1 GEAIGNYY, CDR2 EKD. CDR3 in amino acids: CAGDTGDTLSWDTRQMFF. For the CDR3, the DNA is TGTGCCGGTGACACCGGGGATACCCTCTCCTGGGACACCCGACAGATGTTTTTC.